One T cell receptor beta chain is described in this entry. Deletions cut 2 bases from V and 1 base from J, with 5 bases between. CDR3 length: 13 amino acids. Germline CDR1 is MDHEN and CDR2 is SYDVKM. Measured with immunoSEQ multiplex PCR; TCRdb has only the in-frame clones, and not every one. This sample has approximately 46,000 clones, with around nine tenths found just once. This entry belongs to a study of OX40 agonist ivuxolimab in advanced cancers. The chain uses TRBV28 and TRBJ1-1; D is undetermined. The TCR was taken from an adult with an advanced solid tumor such as melanoma, head and neck, liver or kidney cancer. This specimen consisted of CD4+ or CD8+ T cells sorted from blood, obtained in a trial of the OX40 agonist ivuxolimab. The CDR3 loop reads CASSLIRNTEAFF. For the CDR3, the DNA is TGTGCCAGCAGTTTAATTCGGAACACTGAAGCTTTCTTT.